The T cell receptor (beta chain) described here comes from a study of human thymus T cells. Whole-study findings and limits: What appeared biased in thymic and blood repertoires was the usage of V and J genes.

Germline trimming cut 4 bases from V and 7 bases from J; bases unmatched to any gene: 11. The germline V gene encodes CDR1 MNHNY and CDR2 SVGAGI (reference sequence). This CDR3 contains 16 residues. Assay used: immunoSEQ multiplex PCR; TCRdb lists only in-frame clones, some missing. The sample comprises 45,000 to 50,000 clones, 85% to 95% of which are singletons, and under 0.2% rests with the top ten. About this clone itself: Antigen unknown.

The sequencing sample was made of blood. J is TRBJ2-7 and V is TRBV6-6; 12 bases agree with TRBD2. This sequence was found in a girl in the first two years of life with a congenital heart defect but otherwise immunologically healthy. The CDR3 DNA reads TGTGCCAGCAGTTCTCTAGCGGGAGGGCCGAATGAAGAGCAGTACTTC. Its protein product is CASSSLAGGPNEEQYF.